Presented here are 6 T cell receptor beta chains from one specimen sequenced in a study of technical replicates of blood from several donors. Clones were read by immunoSEQ multiplex PCR, and TCRdb kept only the in-frame ones, dropping some. The data contain 100,000 or so clones, 96% of them singletons. The sequenced material came from T cells isolated from PBMCs. The receptor set was obtained from a human donor in good health.

The chain couples TRBV28 to TRBJ2-3; TRBD1 agrees at 10 bases. With 7 bases clipped from V and 3 bases from J, the junction kept 7 bases outside the gene matches. Per germline, CDR1 MDHEN and CDR2 SYDVKM. The CDR3 is made up of 15 amino acids. CDR3: CASKEMGQGTDTQYF. CDR3 nucleotides: TGTGCCAGCAAAGAGATGGGACAGGGGACAGATACGCAGTATTTT.

The chain employs TRBV2 and TRBJ1-2; D may be TRBD1 (6 bases). V dropped 5 bases and J dropped 4 bases, with 20 bases sitting between them. Germline CDR1 is SNHLY and CDR2 is FYNNEI. The CDR3 loop spans 16 amino acids. The CDR3 spells CASSPLSRQVPYGYTF. CDR3 DNA: TGTGCCAGCAGTCCTCTTAGCAGACAGGTGCCCTATGGCTACACCTTC.

This chain uses TRBV6-1 with TRBJ2-7; 9 positions agree with TRBD2. From germline, CDR1 is MNHNS and CDR2 SASEGT. V was pared by 11 bases and J by 0 bases, with 11 bases of the junction left unmatched. The CDR3 has 15 amino acids. The CDR3, as DNA: TGTGCCTCAAAGCAGCGGGAGGAGAGCTCCTACGAGCAGTACTTC. Its protein product is CASKQREESSYEQYF.

V usage is TRBV10-2 and J usage is TRBJ1-1; D call uncertain. Germline CDR1 is WSHSY and CDR2 is SAAADI. V lost 2 bases, J lost 10 bases, and 11 bases lay in between. This CDR3 has 12 amino acids. CDR3 amino acids: CASSETAMGAFF. As DNA, the CDR3 is TGCGCCAGCAGTGAGACAGCTATGGGAGCTTTCTTT.

This chain uses TRBV19 with TRBJ1-5; 7 bases map to TRBD1. From germline, CDR1 is LNHDA and CDR2 SQIVND (reference sequence). This CDR3 has 15 residues. V lost 0 bases and J lost 5; bases outside the gene matches: 4. The CDR3 sequence is CASSIDGQAYQPQHF. The CDR3 nucleotides read TGTGCCAGTAGTATAGATGGACAGGCATATCAGCCCCAGCATTTT.

The genes are TRBV7-9 and TRBJ1-1; D is undetermined. The CDR3 has 14 amino acids. The V gene lost 2 bases and the J gene lost 1 base, with 8 bases spanning the gap. Looked up from germline, CDR1 is SEHNR and CDR2 is FQNEAQ (reference sequence). CDR3 bases: TGTGCCAGCAGCTTACCGGCAGGGAACACTGAAGCTTTCTTT. Amino acid sequence: CASSLPAGNTEAFF.